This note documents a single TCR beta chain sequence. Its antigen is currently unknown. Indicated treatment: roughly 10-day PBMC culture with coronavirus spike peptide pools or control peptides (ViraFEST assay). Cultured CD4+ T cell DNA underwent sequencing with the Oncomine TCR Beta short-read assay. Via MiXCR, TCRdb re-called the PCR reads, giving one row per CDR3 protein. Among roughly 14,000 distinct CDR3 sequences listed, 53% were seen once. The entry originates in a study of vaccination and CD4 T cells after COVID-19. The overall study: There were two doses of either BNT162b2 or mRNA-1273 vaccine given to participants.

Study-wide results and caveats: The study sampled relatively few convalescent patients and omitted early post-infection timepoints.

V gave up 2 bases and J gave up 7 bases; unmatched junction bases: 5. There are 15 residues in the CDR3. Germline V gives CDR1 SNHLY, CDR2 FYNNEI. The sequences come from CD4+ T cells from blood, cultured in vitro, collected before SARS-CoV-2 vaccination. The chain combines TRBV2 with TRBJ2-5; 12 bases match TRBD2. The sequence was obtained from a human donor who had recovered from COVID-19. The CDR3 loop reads CASSELAGGPGTQYF. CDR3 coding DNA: TGTGCCAGCAGTGAACTAGCGGGAGGGCCGGGGACCCAGTACTTC. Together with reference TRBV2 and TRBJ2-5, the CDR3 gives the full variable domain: EPEVTQTPSHQVTQMGQEVILRCVPISNHLYFYWYRQILGQKVEFLVSFYNNEISEKSEIFDDQFSVERPDGSNFTLKIRSTKLEDSAMYFCASSELAGGPGTQYFGPGTRLLVL.